In its sample, the clone carrying this T cell receptor (beta chain) was seen a few times. Primed by a sample-barcoded 5' primer and a J-beta primer mix, a second PCR proceeded for about 6 to 11 cycles. The template-switch adaptor, which had 12 random nucleotides, put a tag on each cDNA molecule. TCRdb passed the 5' RACE reads through MiXCR, listing each CDR3 protein once. The sample has 780,000 or so distinct CDR3 sequences, about 25% seen once. This sample is part of a study of blood T cells in healthy people across ages. From germline, CDR1 is SGHDT and CDR2 YYEEEE. The V gene end was trimmed by 2 bases and the J gene end by 4 bases; junction bases not matched to a gene: 9. This CDR3 has 18 residues. The same data also went into a second study, on T cells of mothers and their children. That source notes: Each 15 ul cDNA reaction used approximately 1.5 ug RNA; all RNA was used. Second-round PCR products received sample barcodes and 2-4 random nucleotides from the M1S primer.

This TCR was sampled from a boy under 18 in good health. The chain combines TRBV5-6 with TRBJ2-3, with 14 bases lining up with TRBD2. The sample was blood. CDR3 sequence: CASSFRGLAGDRADTQYF. CDR3 in DNA: TGTGCCAGCAGCTTCCGGGGACTAGCGGGGGACAGGGCAGATACGCAGTATTTT. The full variable domain, rest sourced from reference TRBV5-6 and TRBJ2-3, is DAGVTQSPTHLIKTRGQQVTLRCSPKSGHDTVSWYQQALGQGPQFIFQYYEEEERQRGNFPDRFSGHQFPNYSSELNVNALLLGDSALYLCASSFRGLAGDRADTQYFGPGTRLTVL.